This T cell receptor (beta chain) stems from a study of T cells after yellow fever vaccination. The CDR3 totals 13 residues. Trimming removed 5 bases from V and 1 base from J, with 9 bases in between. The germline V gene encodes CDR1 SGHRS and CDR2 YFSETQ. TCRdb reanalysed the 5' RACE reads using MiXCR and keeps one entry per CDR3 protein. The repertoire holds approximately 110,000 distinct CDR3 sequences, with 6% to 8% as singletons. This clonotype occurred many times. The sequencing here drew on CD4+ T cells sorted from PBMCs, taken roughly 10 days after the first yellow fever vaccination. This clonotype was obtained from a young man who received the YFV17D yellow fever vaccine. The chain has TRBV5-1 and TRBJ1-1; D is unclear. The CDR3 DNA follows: TGCGCCAGCAGATTCGATGGGAACACTGAAGCTTTCTTT. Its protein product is CASRFDGNTEAFF.